The TCR beta chain described here comes from a study of CD8+ T cells in alopecia areata. Study at large: Oral tofacitinib, 5 to 10 mg twice daily, was given in an open-label trial. Study results and limitations: Tofacitinib significantly lowered scalp clonality and expanded CD8+ clones among the top 100. Besides other cells, scalp samples also yield sequences of resident alphabeta T cells from normal skin.

Comments on this clone: Its antigen is as yet unknown.

Treatment of the sample: oral pan-JAK inhibitor, 5-10 mg twice daily. Trimming left V 4 bases short and J 2 bases short, with 15 bases between. The CDR3 sequence is 16 residues long. Germline loops: CDR1 GTSNPN, CDR2 SVGIG (reference sequence). Extraction of RNA preceded its reverse transcription into cDNA, which served as the sequencing template. Sequencing was performed with immunoSEQ multiplex PCR; in TCRdb, only in-frame clones are kept and a portion is missing. The sample consists of about 190,000 clones, roughly 64% of them appearing once. The sequence came from a human donor with alopecia areata. Sequencing used CD4+ T cells sorted from blood, obtained at week 4, from a patient treated with tofacitinib. The chain links TRBV30 to TRBJ2-6; possible D gene TRBD2, 5 bases. Here the CDR3 reads CAWNRVEGAGANVLTF. The CDR3 DNA is TGTGCCTGGAATAGAGTCGAGGGTGCTGGGGCCAACGTCCTGACTTTC.